This TCR beta chain came from a study of shared clonotypes between healthy human individuals. The input for sorted-subset replicate PCRs was approximately 190 ng DNA, about 30,000 T cell genomes. This table comes from immunoSEQ multiplex PCR, and its TCRdb copy is limited to in-frame clones, with some not included. Among about 2 million clones listed, roughly 94% were seen once. The CDR3 is 18 residues long. From germline, CDR1 is SNHLY and CDR2 FYNNEI. J lost 0 bases, V lost 5 bases, and 9 bases had no gene match. The chain combines TRBV2 with TRBJ2-1, with 11 bases identical to TRBD1. Sequenced: naive CD4+ T cells sorted from blood. Subset indicated: CD45RA+ positively selected. This receptor was taken from a man between 18 and 29 years old in good health. This chain's CDR3 is CASSTRTGGLSSYNEQFF. CDR3 sequence (DNA): TGTGCCAGCAGTACACGGACAGGGGGCTTGAGCTCCTACAATGAGCAGTTCTTC.